The TCR beta chain described here comes from a study of T cell responses to AZD1222 COVID-19 vaccine. TCRdb keeps only in-frame clones here, not all; method: immunoSEQ multiplex PCR. The data contain some 120,000 clones, around 86% of them singletons. The source of this sequence is an adult in good health. This specimen consisted of peripheral blood, obtained on day 0 of AZD1222 vaccination.

CDR3 loop: CASSLDSEGGELFF. The CDR3 region has the DNA TGCGCCAGCAGCTTGGACTCAGAAGGCGGGGAGCTGTTTTTT. The chain employs TRBV5-1 and TRBJ2-2; D unresolved. The CDR3 has 14 amino acids. V lost 0 bases and J 7 bases, leaving 10 bases between the germline ends. CDR1 SGHRS and CDR2 YFSETQ come from the germline V gene.